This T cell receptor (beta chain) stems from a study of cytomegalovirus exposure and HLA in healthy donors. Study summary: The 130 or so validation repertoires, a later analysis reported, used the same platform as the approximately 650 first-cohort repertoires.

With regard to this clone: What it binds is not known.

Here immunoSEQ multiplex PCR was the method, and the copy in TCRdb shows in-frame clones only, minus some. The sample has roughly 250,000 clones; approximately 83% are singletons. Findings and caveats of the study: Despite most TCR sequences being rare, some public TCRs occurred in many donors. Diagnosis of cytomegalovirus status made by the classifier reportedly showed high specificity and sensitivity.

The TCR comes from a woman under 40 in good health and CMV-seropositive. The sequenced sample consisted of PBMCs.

CDR3 nucleotide sequence: TGTGCCATCAGTGAGTCGGAGGCCGAAGGCAATGAGCAGTTCTTC. Protein sequence: CAISESEAEGNEQFF. This rearrangement joins TRBV10-3 to TRBJ2-1; D possibly corresponds to TRBD2 (5 bases). V shed 0 bases and J shed 6 bases, with 12 bases lying between them. Germline V lookup: CDR1 ENHRY, CDR2 SYGVKD. CDR3 length: 15 amino acids.